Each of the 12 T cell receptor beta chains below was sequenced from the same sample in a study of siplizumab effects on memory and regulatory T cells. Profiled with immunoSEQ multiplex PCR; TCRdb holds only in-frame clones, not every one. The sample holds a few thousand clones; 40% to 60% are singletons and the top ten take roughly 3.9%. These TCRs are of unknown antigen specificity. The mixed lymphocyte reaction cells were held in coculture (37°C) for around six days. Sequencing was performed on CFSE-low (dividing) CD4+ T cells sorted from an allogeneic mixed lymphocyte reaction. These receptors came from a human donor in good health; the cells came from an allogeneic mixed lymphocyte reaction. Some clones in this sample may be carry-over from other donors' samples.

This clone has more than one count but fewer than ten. The CDR3 loop reads CASSPPGQGTGYTF. CDR3 in DNA: TGTGCCAGCTCACCACCGGGGCAGGGCACTGGCTACACCTTC. The J gene is TRBJ1-2, the V gene TRBV18; a weak D match, TRBD1 (5 bases). With 0 bases removed from V and 7 bases from J, the gap between germline ends came to 12 bases. The CDR3 has 14 amino acids. The germline CDR1 and CDR2 sequences are KGHSH and LQKENI.

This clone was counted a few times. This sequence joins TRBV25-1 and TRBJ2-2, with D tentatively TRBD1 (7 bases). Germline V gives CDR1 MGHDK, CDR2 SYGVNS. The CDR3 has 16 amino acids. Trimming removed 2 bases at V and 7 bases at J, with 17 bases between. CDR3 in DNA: TGTGCCAGCAGTGAACATTGGCAGGGGGGTAACGGGGAGCTGTTTTTT. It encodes CASSEHWQGGNGELFF.

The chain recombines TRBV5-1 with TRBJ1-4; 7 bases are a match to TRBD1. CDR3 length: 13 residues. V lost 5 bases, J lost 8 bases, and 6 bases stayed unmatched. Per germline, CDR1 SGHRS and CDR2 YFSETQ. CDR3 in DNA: TGCGCCAGCAGAAGGAGGGGGCAAGAAAAACTGTTTTTT. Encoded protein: CASRRRGQEKLFF.

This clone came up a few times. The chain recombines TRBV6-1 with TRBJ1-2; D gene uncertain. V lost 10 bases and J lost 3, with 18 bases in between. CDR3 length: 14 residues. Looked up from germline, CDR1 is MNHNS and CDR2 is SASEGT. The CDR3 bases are TGTGCCACCCAGGCGGGTCTACCCTACTATGGCTACACCTTC. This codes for CATQAGLPYYGYTF.

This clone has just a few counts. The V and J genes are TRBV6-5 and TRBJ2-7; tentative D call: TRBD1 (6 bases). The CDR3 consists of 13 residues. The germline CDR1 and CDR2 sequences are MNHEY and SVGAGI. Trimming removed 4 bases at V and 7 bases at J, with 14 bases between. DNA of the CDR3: TGTGCCAGCAGTTTTCAGGGGTTAGGGGAGCAGTACTTC. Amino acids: CASSFQGLGEQYF.

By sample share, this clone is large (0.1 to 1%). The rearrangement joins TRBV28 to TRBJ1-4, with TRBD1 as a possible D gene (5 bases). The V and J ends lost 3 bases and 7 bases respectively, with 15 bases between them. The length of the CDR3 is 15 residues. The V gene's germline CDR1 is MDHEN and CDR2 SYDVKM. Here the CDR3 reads CASSFVSGRGEKLFF. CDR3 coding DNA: TGTGCCAGCAGTTTTGTTTCGGGGAGGGGTGAAAAACTGTTTTTT.

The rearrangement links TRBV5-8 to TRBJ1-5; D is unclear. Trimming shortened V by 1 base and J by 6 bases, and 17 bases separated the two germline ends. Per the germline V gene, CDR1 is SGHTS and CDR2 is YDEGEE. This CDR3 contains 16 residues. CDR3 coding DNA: TGTGCCAGCAGCTTGTACGGCGGTGGGGTTGGTCAGCCCCAGCATTTT. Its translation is CASSLYGGGVGQPQHF.

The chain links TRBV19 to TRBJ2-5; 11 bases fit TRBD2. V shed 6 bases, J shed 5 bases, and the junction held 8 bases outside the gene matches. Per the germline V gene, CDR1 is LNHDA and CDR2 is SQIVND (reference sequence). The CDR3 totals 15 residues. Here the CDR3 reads CASSLAGGPWETQYF. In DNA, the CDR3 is TGTGCCAGTAGCTTAGCGGGGGGGCCTTGGGAGACCCAGTACTTC.

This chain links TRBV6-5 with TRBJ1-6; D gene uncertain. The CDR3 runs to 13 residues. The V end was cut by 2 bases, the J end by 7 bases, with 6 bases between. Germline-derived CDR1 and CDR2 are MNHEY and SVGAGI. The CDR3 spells CASSYVVNSPLHF. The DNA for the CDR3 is TGTGCCAGCAGTTACGTCGTGAATTCACCCCTCCACTTT.

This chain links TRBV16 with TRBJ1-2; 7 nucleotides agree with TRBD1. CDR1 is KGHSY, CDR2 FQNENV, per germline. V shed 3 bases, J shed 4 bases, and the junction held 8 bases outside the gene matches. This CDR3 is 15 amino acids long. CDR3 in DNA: TGTGCCAGCAGCCATCGGGACAGCGAACGCTATGGCTACACCTTC. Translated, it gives CASSHRDSERYGYTF.

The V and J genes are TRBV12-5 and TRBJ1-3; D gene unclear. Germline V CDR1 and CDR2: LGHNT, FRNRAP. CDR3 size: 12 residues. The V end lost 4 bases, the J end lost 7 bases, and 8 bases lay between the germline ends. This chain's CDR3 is CASGSQTNTIYF. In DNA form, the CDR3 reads TGTGCTAGTGGTTCCCAGACTAACACCATATATTTT. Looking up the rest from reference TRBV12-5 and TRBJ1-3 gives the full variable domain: DARVTQTPRHKVTEMGQEVTMRCQPILGHNTVFWYRQTMMQGLELLAYFRNRAPLDDSGMPKDRFSAEMPDATLATLKIQPSEPRDSAVYFCASGSQTNTIYFGEGSWLTVV.

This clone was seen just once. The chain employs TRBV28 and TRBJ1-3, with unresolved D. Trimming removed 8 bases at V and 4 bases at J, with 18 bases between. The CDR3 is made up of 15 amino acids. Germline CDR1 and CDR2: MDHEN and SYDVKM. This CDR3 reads CASRGSGPPGNTIYF. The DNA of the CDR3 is TGTGCCAGCCGTGGGTCTGGACCCCCGGGAAACACCATATATTTT.